The 11 T cell receptor beta chains below come from one sample, sequenced in a study of T cell responses to AZD1222 COVID-19 vaccine. Libraries were prepared by immunoSEQ multiplex PCR; TCRdb keeps only in-frame clonotypes and omits some of them. The sample contains roughly 48,000 clones, approximately 90% of which appear only once. Here the sequenced sample was peripheral blood, taken 28 days after the second AZD1222 dose. Source of these receptors: an adult who received the AZD1222 COVID-19 vaccine.

The V and J genes are TRBV5-1 and TRBJ2-6; D is perhaps TRBD2 (6 bases). CDR1 SGHRS and CDR2 YFSETQ come from the germline V gene. V gave up 0 bases and J gave up 1 base, with 20 bases separating them. The CDR3 loop spans 20 amino acids. CDR3 nucleotide sequence: TGCGCCAGCAGCTTGGCCTCCCGGGGGTGGAGGACATCTGGGGCCAACGTCCTGACTTTC. This codes for CASSLASRGWRTSGANVLTF.

The chain has TRBV9 and TRBJ2-7, with TRBD2 matching over 8 bases. The CDR3 is 15 residues long. Germline trimming cut 4 bases from V and 5 bases from J; bases unmatched to any gene: 11. CDR1 is SGDLS, CDR2 YYNGEE, per germline. CDR3 nucleotide sequence: TGTGCCAGCAGCCCCGGGGGGGGCGTTAGAGACGAGCAGTACTTC. Amino acids: CASSPGGGVRDEQYF.

This sequence joins TRBV2 and TRBJ2-7; 9 nucleotides agree with TRBD1. J gave up 4 bases and V 6 bases, and 7 bases lay outside the gene matches. This CDR3 has 14 residues. The germline CDR1 and CDR2 sequences are SNHLY and FYNNEI. The CDR3, as DNA: TGTGCCAGCAGGCCACAGGGGGCTCCGTACGAGCAGTACTTC. It is translated as CASRPQGAPYEQYF.

The chain couples TRBV7-9 to TRBJ2-2, with D perhaps matching TRBD2 (6 bases). The V end lost 1 base, the J end lost 1 base, and 13 bases lay between the germline ends. The CDR3 has 17 residues. Germline CDR1 reads SEHNR; CDR2 reads FQNEAQ (reference sequence). The CDR3 DNA is TGTGCCAGCAGCTTAGTGGCGGGAATATTGAACACCGGGGAGCTGTTTTTT. Protein product: CASSLVAGILNTGELFF.

The gene calls are TRBV2 and TRBJ2-5; D call uncertain. The CDR3 runs to 11 residues. V lost 3 bases, J lost 4 bases, and 3 bases lay in between. Germline V gene lookup returns CDR1 SNHLY and CDR2 FYNNEI. CDR3 DNA: TGTGCCAGCAGTGAGTCAGAGACCCAGTACTTC. It yields the protein CASSESETQYF.

This clone was seen a handful of times. The J gene is TRBJ2-7, the V gene TRBV10-3; 7 nucleotides match TRBD1. Germline V gene lookup returns CDR1 ENHRY and CDR2 SYGVKD. The J segment lost 0 bases and the V segment lost 0 bases, leaving 5 bases of the junction unmatched. The length of the CDR3 is 16 residues. The CDR3 sequence is CAISESTHRGSYEQYF. CDR3 nucleotide sequence: TGTGCCATCAGTGAGTCGACGCACAGGGGCTCCTACGAGCAGTACTTC.

The rearrangement links TRBV19 to TRBJ1-2; TRBD1 is a possible D gene (5 bases). Germline CDR1 LNHDA, CDR2 SQIVND (reference sequence). With 3 bases removed from V and 5 bases from J, the gap between germline ends came to 13 bases. The CDR3 covers 14 residues. CDR3 bases: TGTGCCAGTAGTATGGCGAGGGGTGAATATGGCTACACCTTC. This sequence encodes CASSMARGEYGYTF. Filled out from reference TRBV19 and TRBJ1-2, the complete variable domain reads DGGITQSPKYLFRKEGQNVTLSCEQNLNHDAMYWYRQDPGQGLRLIYYSQIVNDFQKGDIAEGYSVSREKKESFPLTVTSAQKNPTAFYLCASSMARGEYGYTFGSGTRLTVV.

The chain links TRBV6-2 or TRBV6-3 to TRBJ2-7, with D perhaps matching TRBD2 (6 bases). V was cut by 0 bases and J by 7 bases, with 16 bases left in between. CDR3 size: 15 residues. In germline, CDR1 is MNHEY, CDR2 SVGEGT. The CDR3 nucleotides read TGTGCCAGCAGTTACTCGAAAATGGGAGGAGGGGAGCAGTACTTC. It is translated as CASSYSKMGGGEQYF.

V is TRBV7-8 and J is TRBJ2-7; D uncertain. V was shortened by 5 bases and J by 0 bases, with 5 bases between the two germline ends. Germline CDR1 is SGHVS and CDR2 is FQNEAQ. The CDR3 is 12 residues long. CDR3 sequence: CASSLRSYEQYF. CDR3 in DNA: TGTGCCAGCAGCCTCCGCTCCTACGAGCAGTACTTC.

The chain has TRBV7-9 and TRBJ2-3, with D unclear. V was pared by 3 bases and J by 2 bases, with 6 bases between. Germline CDR1 reads SEHNR; CDR2 reads FQNEAQ (reference sequence). The CDR3 covers 13 residues. The CDR3, as DNA: TGTGCCAGCAGCTTCACAACCACAGATACGCAGTATTTT. This codes for CASSFTTTDTQYF.

The chain joins TRBV29-1 to TRBJ2-3; 10 positions agree with TRBD2. Germline lookup yields CDR1 SQVTM and CDR2 ANQGSEA. There are 17 residues in the CDR3. V lost 4 bases, J lost 0 bases, and 10 bases stayed unmatched. Here the CDR3 DNA reads TGCAGCGTTGTCGATCCTAGCGGGGGCCGAAGCACAGATACGCAGTATTTT. The encoded protein is CSVVDPSGGRSTDTQYF.